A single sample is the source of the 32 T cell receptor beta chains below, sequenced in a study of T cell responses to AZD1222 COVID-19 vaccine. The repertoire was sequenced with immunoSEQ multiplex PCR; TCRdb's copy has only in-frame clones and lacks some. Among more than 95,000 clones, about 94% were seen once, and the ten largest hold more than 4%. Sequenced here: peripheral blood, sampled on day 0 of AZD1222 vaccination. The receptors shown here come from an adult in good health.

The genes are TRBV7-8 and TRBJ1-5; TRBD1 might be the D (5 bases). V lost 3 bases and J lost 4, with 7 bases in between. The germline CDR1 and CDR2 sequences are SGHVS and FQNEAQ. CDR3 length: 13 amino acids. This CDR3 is CASSLGLNQPQHF. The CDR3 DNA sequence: TGTGCCAGCAGCTTGGGGCTAAATCAGCCCCAGCATTTT.

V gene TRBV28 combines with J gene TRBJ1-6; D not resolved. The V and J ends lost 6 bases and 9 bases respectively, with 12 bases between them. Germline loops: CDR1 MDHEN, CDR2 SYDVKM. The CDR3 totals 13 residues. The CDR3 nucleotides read TGTGCCAGCAGCTCAGCACAGCGTTCACCCCTCCACTTT. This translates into CASSSAQRSPLHF. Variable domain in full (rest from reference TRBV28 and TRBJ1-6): DVKVTQSSRYLVKRTGEKVFLECVQDMDHENMFWYRQDPGLGLRLIYFSYDVKMKEKGDIPEGYSVSREKKERFSLILESASTNQTSMYLCASSSAQRSPLHFGNGTRLTVT.

The CDR3 region has the DNA TGTGCCAGCAGTGGGACTCCCACAAACATTCAGTACTTC. It specifies CASSGTPTNIQYF. The gene calls are TRBV12-3 or TRBV12-4 and TRBJ2-4; a possible D gene is TRBD2 (6 bases). The CDR3 loop spans 13 amino acids. V gave up 5 bases and J gave up 6 bases, with 11 bases separating them.

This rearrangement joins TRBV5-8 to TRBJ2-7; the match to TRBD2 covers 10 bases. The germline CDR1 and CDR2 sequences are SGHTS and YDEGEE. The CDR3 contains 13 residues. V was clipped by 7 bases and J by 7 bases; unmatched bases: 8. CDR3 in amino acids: CASPPGLAWEQYF. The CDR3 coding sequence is TGTGCCAGCCCACCGGGACTAGCGTGGGAGCAGTACTTC. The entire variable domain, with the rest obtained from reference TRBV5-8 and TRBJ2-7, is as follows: EAGVTQSPTHLIKTRGQQATLRCSPISGHTSVYWYQQALGLGLQFLLWYDEGEERNRGNFPPRFSGRQFPNYSSELNVNALELEDSALYLCASPPGLAWEQYFGPGTRLTVT.

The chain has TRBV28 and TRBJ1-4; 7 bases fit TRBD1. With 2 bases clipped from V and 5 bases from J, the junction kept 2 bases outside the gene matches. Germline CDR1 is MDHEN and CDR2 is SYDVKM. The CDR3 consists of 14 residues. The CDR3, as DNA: TGTGCCAGCAGTTTAGGGACAGAAAATGAAAAACTGTTTTTT. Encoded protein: CASSLGTENEKLFF.

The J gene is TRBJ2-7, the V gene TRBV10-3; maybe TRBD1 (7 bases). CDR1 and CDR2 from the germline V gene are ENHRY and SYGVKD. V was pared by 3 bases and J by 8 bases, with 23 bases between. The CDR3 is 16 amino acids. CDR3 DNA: TGTGCCATCAGTGACCGCGACAGGGACGGAGGGATACAGCAGTACTTC. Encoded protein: CAISDRDRDGGIQQYF.

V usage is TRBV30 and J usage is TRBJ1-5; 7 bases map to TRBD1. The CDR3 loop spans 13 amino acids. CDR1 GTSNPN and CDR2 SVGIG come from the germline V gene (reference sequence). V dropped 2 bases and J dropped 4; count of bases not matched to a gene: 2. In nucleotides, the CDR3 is TGTGCCTGGAGTCTACAGGGGAATCAGCCCCAGCATTTT. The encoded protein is CAWSLQGNQPQHF.

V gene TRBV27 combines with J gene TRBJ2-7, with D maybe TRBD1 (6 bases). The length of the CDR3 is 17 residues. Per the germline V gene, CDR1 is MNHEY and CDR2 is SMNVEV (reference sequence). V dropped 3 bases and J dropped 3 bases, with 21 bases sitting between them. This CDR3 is CASSFLFGQDSYYEQYF. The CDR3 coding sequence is TGTGCCAGCAGTTTTCTTTTTGGTCAGGACAGCTACTACGAGCAGTACTTC.

DNA of the CDR3: TGTGCCAGCAGTGAAGCCCAGGGATCCGGCTACACCTTC. Residues: CASSEAQGSGYTF. The chain uses TRBV6-1 and TRBJ1-2, with a weak D call TRBD1 (5 bases). Trimming stripped 0 bases from V and 8 bases from J, with 10 bases between. The CDR3 contains 13 residues. Per the germline V gene, CDR1 is MNHNS and CDR2 is SASEGT.

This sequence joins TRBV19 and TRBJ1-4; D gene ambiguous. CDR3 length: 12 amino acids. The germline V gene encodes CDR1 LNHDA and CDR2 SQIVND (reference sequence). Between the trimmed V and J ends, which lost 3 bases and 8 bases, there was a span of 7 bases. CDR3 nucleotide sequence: TGTGCCAGTAGTATCTTCCGGGAAAAACTGTTTTTT. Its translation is CASSIFREKLFF.

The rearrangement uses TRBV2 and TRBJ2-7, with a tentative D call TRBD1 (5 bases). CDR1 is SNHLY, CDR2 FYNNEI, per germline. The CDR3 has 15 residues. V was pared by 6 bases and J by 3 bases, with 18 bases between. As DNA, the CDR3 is TGTGCCAGCAGGGCAGGACACCAAGCCCACTACGAGCAGTACTTC. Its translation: CASRAGHQAHYEQYF.

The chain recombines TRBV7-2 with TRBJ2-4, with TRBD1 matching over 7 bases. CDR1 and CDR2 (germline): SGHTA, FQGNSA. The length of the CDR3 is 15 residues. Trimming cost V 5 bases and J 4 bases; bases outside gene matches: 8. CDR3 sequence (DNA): TGTGCCAGCAGCCCGACAGGGCCGCGTAAAAACATTCAGTACTTC. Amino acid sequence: CASSPTGPRKNIQYF.

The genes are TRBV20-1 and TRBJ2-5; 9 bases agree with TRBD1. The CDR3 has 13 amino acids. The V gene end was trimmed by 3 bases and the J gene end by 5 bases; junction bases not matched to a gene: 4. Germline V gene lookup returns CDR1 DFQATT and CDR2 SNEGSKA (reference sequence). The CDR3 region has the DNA TGCAGTGCTAGTGGACAGGGGCCGGAGACCCAGTACTTC. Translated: CSASGQGPETQYF.

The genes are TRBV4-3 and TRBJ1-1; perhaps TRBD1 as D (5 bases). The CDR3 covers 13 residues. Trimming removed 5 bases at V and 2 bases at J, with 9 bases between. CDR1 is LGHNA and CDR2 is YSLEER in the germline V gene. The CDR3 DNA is TGCGCCAGCAGCGTTGGGGACAACACTGAAGCTTTCTTT. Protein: CASSVGDNTEAFF.

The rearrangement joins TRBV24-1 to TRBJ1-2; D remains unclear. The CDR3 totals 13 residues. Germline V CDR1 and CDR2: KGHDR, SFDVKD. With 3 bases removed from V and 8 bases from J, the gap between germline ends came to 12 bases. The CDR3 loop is CATSDATAEGYTF. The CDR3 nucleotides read TGTGCCACCAGTGATGCGACGGCGGAGGGCTACACCTTC.

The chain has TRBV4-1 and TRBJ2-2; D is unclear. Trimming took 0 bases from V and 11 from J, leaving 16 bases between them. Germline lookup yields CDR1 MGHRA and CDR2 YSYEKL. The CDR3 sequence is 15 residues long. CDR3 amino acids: CASSQEGIAPRELFF. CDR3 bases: TGCGCCAGCAGCCAAGAGGGCATAGCCCCACGAGAGCTGTTTTTT.

CDR3 residues: CASRNLQEGRSNSPLHF. Written as DNA, the CDR3 is TGTGCCAGCAGAAACCTCCAGGAGGGTAGGAGTAATTCACCCCTCCACTTT. The J gene is TRBJ1-6, the V gene TRBV27; the D is unclear. This CDR3 is built from 17 residues. Germline values: CDR1 MNHEY, CDR2 SMNVEV (reference sequence). The V end lost 6 bases, the J end lost 6 bases, and 21 bases lay between the germline ends.

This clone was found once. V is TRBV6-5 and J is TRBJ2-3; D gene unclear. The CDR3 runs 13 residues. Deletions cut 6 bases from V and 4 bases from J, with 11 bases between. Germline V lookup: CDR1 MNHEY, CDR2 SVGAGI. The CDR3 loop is CASRGSLSDTQYF. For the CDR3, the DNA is TGTGCCAGCAGGGGCTCGTTGTCAGATACGCAGTATTTT.

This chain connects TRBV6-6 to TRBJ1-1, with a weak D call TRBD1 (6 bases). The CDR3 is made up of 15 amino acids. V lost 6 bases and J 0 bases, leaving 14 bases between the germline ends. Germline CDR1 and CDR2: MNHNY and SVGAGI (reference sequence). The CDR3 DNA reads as TGTGCCAGCAGCCGACTGACAGGCTTGAACACTGAAGCTTTCTTT. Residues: CASSRLTGLNTEAFF.

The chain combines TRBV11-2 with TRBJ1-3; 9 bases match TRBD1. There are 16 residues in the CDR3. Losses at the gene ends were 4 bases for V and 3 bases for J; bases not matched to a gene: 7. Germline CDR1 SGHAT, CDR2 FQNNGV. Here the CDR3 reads CASSSGEGQGGNTIYF. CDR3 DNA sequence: TGTGCCAGCAGCTCGGGGGAGGGACAGGGTGGAAACACCATATATTTT.

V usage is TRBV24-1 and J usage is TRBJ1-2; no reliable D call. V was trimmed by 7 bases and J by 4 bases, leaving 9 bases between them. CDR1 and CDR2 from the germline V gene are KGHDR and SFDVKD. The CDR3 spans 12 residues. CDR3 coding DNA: TGTGCCACCAGCGCCGGCAGCTATGGCTACACCTTC. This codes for CATSAGSYGYTF.

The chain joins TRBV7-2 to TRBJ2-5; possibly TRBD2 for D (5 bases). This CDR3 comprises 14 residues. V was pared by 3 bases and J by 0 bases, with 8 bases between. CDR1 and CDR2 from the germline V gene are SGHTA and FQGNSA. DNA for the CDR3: TGTGCCAGCAGCTTTAACGGGGACCAAGAGACCCAGTACTTC. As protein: CASSFNGDQETQYF.

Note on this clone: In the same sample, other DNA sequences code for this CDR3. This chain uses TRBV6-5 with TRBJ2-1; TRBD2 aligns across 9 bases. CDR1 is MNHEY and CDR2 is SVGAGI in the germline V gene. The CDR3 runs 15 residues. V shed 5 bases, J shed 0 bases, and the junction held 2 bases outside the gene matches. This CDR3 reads CASSSSGSSYNEQFF. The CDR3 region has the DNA TGTGCCAGCAGTAGTAGCGGGAGCTCCTACAATGAGCAGTTCTTC.

CDR3 residues: CASSRRRKSTDTQYF. The CDR3 DNA follows: TGTGCCAGCAGCAGAAGGCGGAAAAGCACAGATACGCAGTATTTT. J is TRBJ2-3 and V is TRBV11-2; D ambiguous. Per germline, CDR1 SGHAT and CDR2 FQNNGV. This CDR3 has 15 residues. Trimming removed 5 bases at V and 0 bases at J, with 12 bases between.

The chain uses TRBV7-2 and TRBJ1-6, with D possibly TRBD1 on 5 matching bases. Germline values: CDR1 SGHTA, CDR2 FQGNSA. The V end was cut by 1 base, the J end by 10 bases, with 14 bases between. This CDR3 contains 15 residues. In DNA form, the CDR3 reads TGTGCCAGCAGCTTAGAGGGGACGGGGAGCTCACCCCTCCACTTT. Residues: CASSLEGTGSSPLHF. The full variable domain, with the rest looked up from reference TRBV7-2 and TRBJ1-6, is GAGVSQSPSNKVTEKGKDVELRCDPISGHTALYWYRQSLGQGLEFLIYFQGNSAPDKSGLPSDRFSAERTGGSVSTLTIQRTQQEDSAVYLCASSLEGTGSSPLHFGNGTRLTVT.

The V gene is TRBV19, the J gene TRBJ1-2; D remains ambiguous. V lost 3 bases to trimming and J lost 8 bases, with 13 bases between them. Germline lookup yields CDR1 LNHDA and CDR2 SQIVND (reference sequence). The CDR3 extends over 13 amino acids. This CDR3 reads CASSIGYRGGYTF. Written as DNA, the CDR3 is TGTGCCAGTAGTATCGGCTATCGGGGAGGCTACACCTTC.

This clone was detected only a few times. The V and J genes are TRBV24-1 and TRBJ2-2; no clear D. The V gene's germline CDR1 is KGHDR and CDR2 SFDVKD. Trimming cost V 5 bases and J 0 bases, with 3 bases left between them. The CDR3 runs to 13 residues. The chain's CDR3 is CATSATNTGELFF. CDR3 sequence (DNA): TGTGCCACCAGTGCAACGAACACCGGGGAGCTGTTTTTT.

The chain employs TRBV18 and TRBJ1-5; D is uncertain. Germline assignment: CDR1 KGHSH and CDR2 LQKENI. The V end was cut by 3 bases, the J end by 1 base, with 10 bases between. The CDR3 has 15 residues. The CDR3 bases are TGTGCCAGCTCACCCGACGGGAAGAGCAATCAGCCCCAGCATTTT. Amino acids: CASSPDGKSNQPQHF.

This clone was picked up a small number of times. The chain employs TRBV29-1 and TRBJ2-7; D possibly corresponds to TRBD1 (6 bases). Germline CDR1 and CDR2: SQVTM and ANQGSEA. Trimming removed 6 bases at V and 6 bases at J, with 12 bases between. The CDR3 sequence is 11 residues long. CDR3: CSVRRGVEQYF. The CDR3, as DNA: TGCAGCGTACGCAGGGGTGTCGAGCAGTACTTC.

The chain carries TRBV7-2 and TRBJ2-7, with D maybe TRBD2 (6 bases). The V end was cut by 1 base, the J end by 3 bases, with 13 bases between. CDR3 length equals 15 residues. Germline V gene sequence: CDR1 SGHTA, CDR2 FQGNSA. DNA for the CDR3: TGTGCCAGCAGCTTAGACGGAACTAGCAGCTACGAGCAGTACTTC. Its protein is CASSLDGTSSYEQYF. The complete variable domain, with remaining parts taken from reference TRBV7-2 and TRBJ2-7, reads GAGVSQSPSNKVTEKGKDVELRCDPISGHTALYWYRQSLGQGLEFLIYFQGNSAPDKSGLPSDRFSAERTGGSVSTLTIQRTQQEDSAVYLCASSLDGTSSYEQYFGPGTRLTVT.

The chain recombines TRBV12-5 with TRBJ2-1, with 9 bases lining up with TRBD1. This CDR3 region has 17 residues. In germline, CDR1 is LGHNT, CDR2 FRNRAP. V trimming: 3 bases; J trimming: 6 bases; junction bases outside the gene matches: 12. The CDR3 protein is CASGFHVGDRVINEQFF. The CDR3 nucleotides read TGTGCTAGTGGTTTCCACGTGGGGGACAGGGTAATCAATGAGCAGTTCTTC.

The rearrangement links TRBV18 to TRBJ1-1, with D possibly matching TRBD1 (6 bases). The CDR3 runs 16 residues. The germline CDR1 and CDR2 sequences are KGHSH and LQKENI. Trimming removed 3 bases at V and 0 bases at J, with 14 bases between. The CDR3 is CASSPSTGRMNTEAFF. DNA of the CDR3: TGTGCCAGCTCACCGAGCACAGGGAGAATGAACACTGAAGCTTTCTTT.